This T cell receptor (beta chain) was profiled in a study of metastatic and nonmetastatic thyroid tumors. The overall study: The authors compared repertoires across blood and tumor or nodule tissue from malignant and benign thyroid patients.

Regarding the study as a whole: When malignant thyroid tumors were compared with benign nodules, TCR beta diversity was reportedly significantly higher in the malignant tumors. This held in both blood and tumor samples.

Germline values: CDR1 LNHDA, CDR2 SQIVND (reference sequence). Trimming took off 8 bases at V and 6 bases at J, with 11 bases between the two ends. The CDR3 runs to 11 residues. Methods used by the authors: What underpinned the distant-metastasis classifier for papillary thyroid cancer was the set of CDR3 differences across clinicopathological groups. TCRdb re-analyzed the PCR reads through MiXCR. These V and J calls are TCRdb output, not the study's own analysis. The table includes some 37,000 clones, roughly 20% detected once. Patients were all untreated before their thyroid surgery. This clone was counted ten times or more. What it recognizes is unknown. The same CDR3 arises from other DNA sequences in this sample as well.

The receptor comes from a female donor with papillary thyroid cancer or a benign thyroid nodule (not recorded which). Some clones in this sample may be carry-over from other donors' samples. V and J are TRBV19 and TRBJ2-7, with a tentative D call TRBD1 (6 bases). Sequenced material: blood. In DNA form, the CDR3 reads TGTGCCAGTGGCACAGGGAGCGAGCAGTACTTC. This gives the protein CASGTGSEQYF. Based on the CDR3 plus reference TRBV19 and TRBJ2-7, the full variable domain is DGGITQSPKYLFRKEGQNVTLSCEQNLNHDAMYWYRQDPGQGLRLIYYSQIVNDFQKGDIAEGYSVSREKKESFPLTVTSAQKNPTAFYLCASGTGSEQYFGPGTRLTVT.